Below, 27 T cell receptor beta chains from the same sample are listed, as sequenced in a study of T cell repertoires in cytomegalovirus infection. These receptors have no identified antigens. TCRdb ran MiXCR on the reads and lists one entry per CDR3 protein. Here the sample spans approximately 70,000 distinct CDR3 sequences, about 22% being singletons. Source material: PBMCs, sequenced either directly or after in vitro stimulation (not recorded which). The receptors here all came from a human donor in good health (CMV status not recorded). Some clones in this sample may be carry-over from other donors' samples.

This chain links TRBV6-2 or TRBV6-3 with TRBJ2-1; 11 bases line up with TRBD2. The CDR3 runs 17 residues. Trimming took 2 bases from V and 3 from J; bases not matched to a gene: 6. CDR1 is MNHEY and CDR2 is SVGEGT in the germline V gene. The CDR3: CASSYRASGRNYNEQFF. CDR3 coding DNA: TGTGCCAGCAGTTACCGGGCTAGCGGGAGGAACTACAATGAGCAGTTCTTC.

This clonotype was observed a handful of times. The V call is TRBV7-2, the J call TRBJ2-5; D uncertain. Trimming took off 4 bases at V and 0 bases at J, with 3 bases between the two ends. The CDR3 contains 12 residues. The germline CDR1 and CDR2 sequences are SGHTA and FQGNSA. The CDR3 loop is CASSWYQETQYF. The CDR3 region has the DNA TGTGCCAGCAGCTGGTACCAAGAGACCCAGTACTTC. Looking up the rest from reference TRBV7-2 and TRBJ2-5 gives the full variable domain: GAGVSQSPSNKVTEKGKDVELRCDPISGHTALYWYRQSLGQGLEFLIYFQGNSAPDKSGLPSDRFSAERTGGSVSTLTIQRTQQEDSAVYLCASSWYQETQYFGPGTRLLVL.

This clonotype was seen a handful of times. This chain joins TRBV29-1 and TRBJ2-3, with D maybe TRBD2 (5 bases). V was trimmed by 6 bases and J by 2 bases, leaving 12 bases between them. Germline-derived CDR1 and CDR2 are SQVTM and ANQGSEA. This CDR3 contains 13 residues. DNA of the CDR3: TGCAGCGTATCTAGCTCCCCCACAGATACGCAGTATTTT. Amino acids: CSVSSSPTDTQYF.

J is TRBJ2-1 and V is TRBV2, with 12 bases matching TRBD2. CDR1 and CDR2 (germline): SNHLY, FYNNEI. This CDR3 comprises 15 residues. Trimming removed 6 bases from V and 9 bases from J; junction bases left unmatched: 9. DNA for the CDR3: TGTGCCAGCAGCTTGACTAGCGGGAGACTTGGTGAGCAGTTCTTC. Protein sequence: CASSLTSGRLGEQFF.

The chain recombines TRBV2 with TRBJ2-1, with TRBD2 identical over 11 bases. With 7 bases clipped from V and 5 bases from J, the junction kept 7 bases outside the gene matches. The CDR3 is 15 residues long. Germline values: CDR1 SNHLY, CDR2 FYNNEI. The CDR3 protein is CASIPGGLADNEQFF. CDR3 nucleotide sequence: TGTGCCAGCATCCCGGGGGGACTAGCGGACAATGAGCAGTTCTTC. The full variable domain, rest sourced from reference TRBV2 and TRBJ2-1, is EPEVTQTPSHQVTQMGQEVILRCVPISNHLYFYWYRQILGQKVEFLVSFYNNEISEKSEIFDDQFSVERPDGSNFTLKIRSTKLEDSAMYFCASIPGGLADNEQFFGPGTRLTVL.

CDR3: CASRDPNYEQYV. In DNA form, the CDR3 reads TGTGCCAGTAGGGACCCCAACTACGAGCAGTACGTC. The rearrangement uses TRBV6-2 or TRBV6-3 and TRBJ2-7, with D perhaps assigned TRBD1 or TRBD2 (5 bases each). The CDR3 runs 12 residues. Germline values: CDR1 MNHEY, CDR2 SVGEGT. Trimming pared 9 bases from V and 3 bases from J, leaving 12 bases between.

The CDR3 sequence: CASSPTGQGADTQYF. CDR3 coding DNA: TGTGCCAGCAGTCCGACTGGACAGGGTGCAGATACGCAGTATTTT. The chain joins TRBV6-1 to TRBJ2-3, with 8 bases identical to TRBD1. The V and J ends lost 5 bases and 4 bases, in that order; junction bases with no gene match: 8. Germline CDR1 MNHNS, CDR2 SASEGT. The CDR3 consists of 15 residues.

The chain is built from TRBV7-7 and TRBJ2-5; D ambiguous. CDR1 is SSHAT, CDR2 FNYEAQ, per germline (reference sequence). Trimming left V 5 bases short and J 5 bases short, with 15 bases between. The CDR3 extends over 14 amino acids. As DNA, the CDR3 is TGTGCCAGCAGCGGACGGCCGGCGAGCGAGACCCAGTACTTC. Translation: CASSGRPASETQYF.

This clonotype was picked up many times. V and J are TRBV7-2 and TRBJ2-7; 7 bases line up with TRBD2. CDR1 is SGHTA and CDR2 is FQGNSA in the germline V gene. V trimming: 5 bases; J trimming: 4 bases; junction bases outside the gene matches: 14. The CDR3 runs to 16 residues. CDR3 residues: CASSRATGGLQYEQYF. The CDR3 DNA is TGTGCCAGCAGCCGAGCTACGGGAGGCCTCCAATACGAGCAGTACTTC.

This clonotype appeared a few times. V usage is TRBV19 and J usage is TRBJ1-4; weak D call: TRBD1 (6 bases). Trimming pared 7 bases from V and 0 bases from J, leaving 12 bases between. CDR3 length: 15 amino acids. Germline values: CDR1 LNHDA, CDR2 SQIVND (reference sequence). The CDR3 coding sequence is TGTGCCAGTAAGAGGACAGCCGCAACTAATGAAAAACTGTTTTTT. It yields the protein CASKRTAATNEKLFF.

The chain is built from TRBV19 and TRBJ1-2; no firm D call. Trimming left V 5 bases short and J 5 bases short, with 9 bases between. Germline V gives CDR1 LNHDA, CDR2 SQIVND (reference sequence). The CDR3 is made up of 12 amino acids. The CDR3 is CASSPDTYGYTF. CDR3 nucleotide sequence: TGTGCCAGTAGTCCCGACACTTATGGCTACACCTTC.

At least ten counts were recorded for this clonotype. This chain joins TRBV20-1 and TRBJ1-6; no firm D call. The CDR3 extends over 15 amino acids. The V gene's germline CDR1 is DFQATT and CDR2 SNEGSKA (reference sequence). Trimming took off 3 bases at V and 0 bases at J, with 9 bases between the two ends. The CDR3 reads CSAREYSSYNSPLHF. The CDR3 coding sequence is TGCAGTGCTAGGGAGTACAGCTCCTATAATTCACCCCTCCACTTT.

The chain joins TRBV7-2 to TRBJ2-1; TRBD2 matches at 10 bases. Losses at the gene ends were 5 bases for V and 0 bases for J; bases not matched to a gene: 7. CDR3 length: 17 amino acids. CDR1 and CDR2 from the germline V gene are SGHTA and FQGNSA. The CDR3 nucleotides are TGTGCCAGCAGCCCCACCCCTAGCGGGAGCTCCTACAATGAGCAGTTCTTC. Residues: CASSPTPSGSSYNEQFF.

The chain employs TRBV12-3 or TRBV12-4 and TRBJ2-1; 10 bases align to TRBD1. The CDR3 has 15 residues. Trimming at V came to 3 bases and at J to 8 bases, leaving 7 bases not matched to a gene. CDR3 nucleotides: TGTGCCAGCAGTTTCTCCGGGACAGGGGCCCATGAGCAGTTCTTC. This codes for CASSFSGTGAHEQFF.

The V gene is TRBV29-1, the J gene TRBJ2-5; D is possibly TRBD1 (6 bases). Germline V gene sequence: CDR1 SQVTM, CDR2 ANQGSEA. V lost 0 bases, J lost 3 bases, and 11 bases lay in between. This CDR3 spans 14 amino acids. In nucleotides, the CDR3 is TGCAGCGTTGAAGATAGGGACAAGGAAGAGACCCAGTACTTC. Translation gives CSVEDRDKEETQYF.

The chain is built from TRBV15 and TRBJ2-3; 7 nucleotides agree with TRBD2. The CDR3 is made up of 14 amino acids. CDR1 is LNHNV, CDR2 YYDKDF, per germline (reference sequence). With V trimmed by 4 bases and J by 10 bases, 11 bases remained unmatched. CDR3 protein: CATSIRTRLAPQYF. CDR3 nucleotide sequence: TGTGCCACCAGCATAAGAACAAGACTAGCTCCGCAGTATTTT.

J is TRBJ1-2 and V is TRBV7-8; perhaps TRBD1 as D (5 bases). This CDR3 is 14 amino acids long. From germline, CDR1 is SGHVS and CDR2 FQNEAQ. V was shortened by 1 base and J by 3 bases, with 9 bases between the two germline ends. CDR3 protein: CASSLDWGDYGYTF. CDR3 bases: TGTGCCAGCAGCTTAGACTGGGGGGACTATGGCTACACCTTC.

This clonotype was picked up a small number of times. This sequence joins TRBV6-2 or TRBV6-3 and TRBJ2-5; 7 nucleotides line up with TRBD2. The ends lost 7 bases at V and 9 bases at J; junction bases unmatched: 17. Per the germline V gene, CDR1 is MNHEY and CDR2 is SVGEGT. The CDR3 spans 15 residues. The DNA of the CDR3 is TGTGCCAGCACCAAAGGGAGGGAACCCCTCAAGTCCCAGTACTTC. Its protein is CASTKGREPLKSQYF.

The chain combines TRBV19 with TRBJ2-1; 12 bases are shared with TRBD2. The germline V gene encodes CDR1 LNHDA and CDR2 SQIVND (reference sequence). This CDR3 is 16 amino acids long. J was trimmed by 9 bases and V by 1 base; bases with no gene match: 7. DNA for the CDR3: TGTGCCAGTAGTATAGTGGCTAGCGGGAGGGGTGCTGAGCAGTTCTTC. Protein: CASSIVASGRGAEQFF.

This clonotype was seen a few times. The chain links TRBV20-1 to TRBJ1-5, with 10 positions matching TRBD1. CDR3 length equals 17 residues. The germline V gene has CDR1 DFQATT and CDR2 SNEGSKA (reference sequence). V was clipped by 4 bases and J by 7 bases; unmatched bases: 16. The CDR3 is CSAIQPLGTGEGQPQHF. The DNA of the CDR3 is TGCAGTGCTATCCAGCCGTTAGGGACAGGGGAAGGGCAGCCCCAGCATTTT.

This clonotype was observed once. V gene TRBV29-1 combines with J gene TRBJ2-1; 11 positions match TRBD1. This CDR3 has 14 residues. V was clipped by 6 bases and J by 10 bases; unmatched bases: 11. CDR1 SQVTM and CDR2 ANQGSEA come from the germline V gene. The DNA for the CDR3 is TGCAGCGTCCGCTGGGACAGGGGGACCGGAGAGCAGTTCTTC. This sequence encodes CSVRWDRGTGEQFF.

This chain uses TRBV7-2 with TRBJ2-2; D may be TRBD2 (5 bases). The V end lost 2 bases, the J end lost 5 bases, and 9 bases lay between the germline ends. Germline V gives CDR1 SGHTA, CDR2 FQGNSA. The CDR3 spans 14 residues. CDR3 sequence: CASSLSLATGELFF. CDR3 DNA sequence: TGTGCCAGCAGCTTATCCCTAGCAACCGGGGAGCTGTTTTTT.

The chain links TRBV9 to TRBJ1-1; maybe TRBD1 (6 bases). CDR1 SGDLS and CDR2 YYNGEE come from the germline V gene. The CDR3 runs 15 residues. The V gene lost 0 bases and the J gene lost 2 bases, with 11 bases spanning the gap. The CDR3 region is CASSVAAGGNTEAFF. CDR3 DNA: TGTGCCAGCAGCGTAGCAGCGGGGGGCAACACTGAAGCTTTCTTT.

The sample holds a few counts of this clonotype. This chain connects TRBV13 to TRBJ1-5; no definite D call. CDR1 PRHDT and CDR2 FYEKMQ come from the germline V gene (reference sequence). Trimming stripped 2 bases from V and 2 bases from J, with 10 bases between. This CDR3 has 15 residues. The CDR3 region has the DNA TGTGCCAGCAGCTTACATGGGGTCGGCAATCAGCCCCAGCATTTT. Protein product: CASSLHGVGNQPQHF. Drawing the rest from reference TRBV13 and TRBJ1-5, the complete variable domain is AAGVIQSPRHLIKEKRETATLKCYPIPRHDTVYWYQQGPGQDPQFLISFYEKMQSDKGSIPDRFSAQQFSDYHSELNMSSLELGDSALYFCASSLHGVGNQPQHFGDGTRLSIL.

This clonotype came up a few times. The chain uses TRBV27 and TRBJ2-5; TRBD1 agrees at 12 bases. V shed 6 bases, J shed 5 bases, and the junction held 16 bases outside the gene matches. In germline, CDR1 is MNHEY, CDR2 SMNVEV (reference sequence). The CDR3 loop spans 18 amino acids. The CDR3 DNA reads TGTGCCAGCAGACCTACCTCTCCCGGGACAGGGGGCTCGGAGACCCAGTACTTC. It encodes CASRPTSPGTGGSETQYF.

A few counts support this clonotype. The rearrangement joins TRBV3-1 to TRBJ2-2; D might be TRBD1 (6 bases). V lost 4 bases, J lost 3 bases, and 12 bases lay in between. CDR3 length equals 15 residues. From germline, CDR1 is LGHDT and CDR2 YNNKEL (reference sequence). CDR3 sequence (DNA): TGTGCCAGCAGCCGCCACGAGGGGGACACCGGGGAGCTGTTTTTT. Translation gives CASSRHEGDTGELFF. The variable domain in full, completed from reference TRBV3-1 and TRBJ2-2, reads DTAVSQTPKYLVTQMGNDKSIKCEQNLGHDTMYWYKQDSKKFLKIMFSYNNKELIINETVPNRFSPKSPDKAHLNLHINSLELGDSAVYFCASSRHEGDTGELFFGEGSRLTVL.

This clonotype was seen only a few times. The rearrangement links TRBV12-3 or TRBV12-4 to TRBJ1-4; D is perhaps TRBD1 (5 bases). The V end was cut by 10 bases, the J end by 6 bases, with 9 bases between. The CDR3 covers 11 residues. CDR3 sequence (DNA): TGTGCCACTTCGGGGGATGAAAAACTGTTTTTT. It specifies CATSGDEKLFF.